The T cell receptor beta chain described here comes from a study of blood T cell repertoires in COVID-19 (TCRdb year 2020). About the full investigation: Collaborator samples came from the United States, Italy and Spain and covered acute and convalescent phases of COVID-19. The prospective study material was composed of cDNA or gDNA derived from T cells, B-cell-depleted T cells, or PBMCs. Deeply sampled blood TCRbeta repertoires from subjects exposed to, actively infected with, or recovered from COVID-19 were included in the dataset. The repertoires were released in a freely available public database intended as a resource for research on the immune response to SARS-CoV-2. Samples were obtained from the ongoing ImmuneRACE study (first 160 participants) and from 950 to 1,500 subjects provided by 6 global collaborators. Nearly every sample came with metadata listing a de-identified subject ID, COVID-19 status, age in years and sex. HLA class I and class II types, where available, came from metadata supplied by the sample provider rather than from assay-based typing. The full study reports these points: The amount of clinical and demographic metadata varied by source and participant and was provided uncurated.

The collaborating institutions used their own protocols to collect whole blood in K2EDTA tubes. For TCRbeta analysis, collaborator samples were shipped as frozen whole blood, as isolated PBMCs, or as DNA extracted from either sample type. In regard to this clone: Its antigen is not yet known. No much larger clonotype is one base removed from it; base qualities were not supplied.

TCRbeta CDR3 regions were amplified from genomic DNA by means of the immunoSEQ Assay, a bias-controlled multiplex PCR. Concerning the study's data processing: Nucleated cell counts per sample were estimated from amplification of reference gene primers within the assay. To quantify the absolute abundance of each unique TCRbeta CDR3 rearrangement, sequence reads were collapsed and filtered. Productive Simpson clonality was computed per sample as the square root of Simpson's diversity index over productive rearrangements. Held by TCRdb, this immuneACCESS table contains in-frame sequences only and omits some clones. Under half of the omission traces to an unresolved V gene where checked; the cause of the rest is unknown. V, J and clone size are those of that table, while D and trimming were read from the DNA. In all, the sample holds 390,000 or so clones, and 75% to 90% of those were seen once. The ten largest make up more than 1.4% of the sample.

CDR1 KGHSH and CDR2 LQKENI were looked up in the germline V gene. Cut back by 3 bases and 3 bases, the V and J ends lie 12 bases apart. Spanning cysteine to phenylalanine, the CDR3 consists of 14 amino acids. Of all the DNA, just the CDR3 is kept, 42 bases in frame from base 1. Sequencing used peripheral blood. The chain joins TRBV18 to TRBJ2-7, with a weak D call of TRBD2 (6 bases match). The sequence came from a woman aged 25 to 39 with active or convalescent COVID-19. The CDR3 in this case is CASSPRGSSYEQYF. The nucleotide sequence is TGTGCCAGCTCACCCCGGGGGTCAAGCTACGAGCAGTACTTC.